This paragraph covers one TCR beta chain sequence. Enrollment of patients from Seattle took place during active infection, with longitudinal follow-up. This CDR3 contains 14 residues. The germline gives CDR1 LNHDA, CDR2 SQIVND (reference sequence). V lost 5 bases, J lost 14 bases, and 11 bases stayed unmatched. This sample stems from a study of blood T cell repertoires in COVID-19. Overall study: Acute and convalescent COVID-19 samples came from the United States, Italy and Spain. PBMCs, B-cell-depleted T cells, or T cells were the source of the cDNA or gDNA that made up the material.

As handled by the study authors: Nucleated cell number was recorded as an estimate derived from reference gene primer amplification. Libraries were prepared by immunoSEQ multiplex PCR; TCRdb keeps only in-frame clonotypes and omits some of them. The V and J calls and clone size are taken from that table; D and trimming were inferred from the DNA. This table has around 400,000 clones, around 87% appearing once. The TCR comes from a woman aged 60 to 75 with COVID-19, enrolled during active disease. The V and J genes are TRBV19 and TRBJ1-6, with 8 bases lining up with TRBD1. The source material was peripheral blood. The DNA for the CDR3 is TGTGCCAGTAGTGCCGGGACAGGAATATTCACCCTCCACTTT. It encodes CASSAGTGIFTLHF.